This entry lists 13 T cell receptor beta chains sequenced from one sample in a study of T cell repertoires in cytomegalovirus infection. MiXCR, applied by TCRdb to the reads, yields one record per CDR3 protein. The sample holds 90,000 to 120,000 distinct CDR3 sequences, roughly 39% seen once. These receptors have no identified antigens. Here the sequenced sample was CD8+ T cells from cultured PBMCs, taken from culture after CMV antigen stimulation. These receptors were obtained from a human donor in good health (CMV status not recorded). Some clones in this sample may be carry-over from other donors' samples.

This clonotype was seen a few times. The chain couples TRBV7-9 to TRBJ2-2, with 10 bases lining up with TRBD1. The trim removed 6 bases at V and 6 bases at J, leaving 10 bases unmatched. Germline V gene sequence: CDR1 SEHNR, CDR2 FQNEAQ (reference sequence). CDR3 length: 16 residues. CDR3 sequence (DNA): TGTGCCAGCAGGGACGCCGGACAGGGGGATCCCGGGGAGCTGTTTTTT. Translation gives CASRDAGQGDPGELFF.

This clonotype has more than one count but fewer than ten. This sequence joins TRBV27 and TRBJ2-1, with 8 bases matching TRBD1. The J segment lost 7 bases and the V segment lost 0 bases, leaving 5 bases of the junction unmatched. CDR1 and CDR2 (germline): MNHEY, SMNVEV (reference sequence). The CDR3 contains 15 residues. This chain's CDR3 is CASSLSGQGPNEQFF. The DNA of the CDR3 is TGTGCCAGCAGTTTATCCGGACAGGGCCCGAATGAGCAGTTCTTC.

Worth noting for this clonotype: Just one base apart from a much larger clone, this may be a read error. V usage is TRBV9 and J usage is TRBJ2-3; D assignment may be TRBD1 or TRBD2 (7 bases each). This CDR3 is 14 amino acids long. CDR1 and CDR2 (germline): SGDLS, YYNGEE. The CDR3 protein is CVSSPGGGADTQYF. In nucleotides, the CDR3 is TGTGTCAGCAGCCCAGGGGGGGGTGCAGATACGCAGTATTTT.

This rearrangement joins TRBV7-6 to TRBJ2-7; D unclear. There are 14 residues in the CDR3. The V end lost 7 bases, the J end lost 4 bases, and 17 bases lay between the germline ends. In germline, CDR1 is SGHVS, CDR2 FNYEAQ. CDR3 sequence (DNA): TGTGCCAGCACTCCAAGCTTGGCGAGTTACGAGCAGTACTTC. Protein product: CASTPSLASYEQYF.

The chain is built from TRBV4-2 and TRBJ1-1; a possible D gene is TRBD1 (5 bases). V was shortened by 8 bases and J by 9 bases, with 19 bases between the two germline ends. CDR1 is LGHNA, CDR2 YNFKEQ, per germline. This CDR3 is 13 amino acids long. CDR3 in DNA: TGTGCCAGCTCGTATACCGGGCAGGGACAAGCTTTCTTT. Its protein is CASSYTGQGQAFF.

The chain carries TRBV20-1 and TRBJ2-2; D may be TRBD2 (5 bases). The germline V gene has CDR1 DFQATT and CDR2 SNEGSKA (reference sequence). This CDR3 region has 17 residues. Trimming cost V 0 bases and J 3 bases, with 17 bases left between them. The CDR3 sequence: CSARDLGSSRDTGELFF. The CDR3 DNA follows: TGCAGTGCTAGAGATTTGGGATCGTCGCGGGACACCGGGGAGCTGTTTTTT.

This rearrangement joins TRBV15 to TRBJ1-1; D is uncertain. The ends were cut back, 5 bases at V and 5 bases at J, with 12 bases in the middle. The CDR3 contains 13 residues. CDR1 and CDR2 (germline): LNHNV, YYDKDF (reference sequence). This CDR3 reads CATSSTPVTEAFF. CDR3 DNA: TGTGCCACCAGCTCGACCCCGGTGACTGAAGCTTTCTTT.

V usage is TRBV27 and J usage is TRBJ2-7; possibly TRBD1 or TRBD2 for D (5 bases each). From germline, CDR1 is MNHEY and CDR2 SMNVEV (reference sequence). The CDR3 is 16 amino acids. The V end lost 5 bases, the J end lost 2 bases, and 19 bases lay between the germline ends. The CDR3, as DNA: TGTGCCAGCAGTCCCTCAGCCGGGACGGAAGCCTACGAGCAGTACTTC. Translation gives CASSPSAGTEAYEQYF.

The chain combines TRBV6-5 with TRBJ2-3, with 11 nucleotides matching TRBD2. The CDR3 runs 20 residues. Germline V gene sequence: CDR1 MNHEY, CDR2 SVGAGI. The V segment lost 0 bases and the J segment 0 bases; nucleotides outside the gene matches: 11. CDR3 sequence (DNA): TGTGCCAGCAGTTACTCGATTCCCCTAGCGGGGGGCTCTAGCACAGATACGCAGTATTTT. Protein: CASSYSIPLAGGSSTDTQYF.

This chain uses TRBV20-1 with TRBJ2-4; D gene unclear. Trimming pared 1 base from V and 0 bases from J, leaving 13 bases between. Germline V gives CDR1 DFQATT, CDR2 SNEGSKA (reference sequence). The CDR3 has 16 residues. The CDR3 loop is CSARGQAQLAKNIQYF. CDR3 bases: TGCAGTGCTAGAGGGCAGGCCCAGCTAGCCAAAAACATTCAGTACTTC.

The rearrangement links TRBV2 to TRBJ2-1, with 11 bases matching TRBD2. Losses at the gene ends were 6 bases for V and 8 bases for J; bases not matched to a gene: 12. The CDR3 sequence is 16 residues long. CDR1 is SNHLY, CDR2 FYNNEI, per germline. The CDR3 DNA sequence: TGTGCCAGCAGCCAAATTAGCGGGGGGGCCTTGTATGAGCAGTTCTTC. Amino acids: CASSQISGGALYEQFF. Together with reference TRBV2 and TRBJ2-1, the CDR3 gives the full variable domain: EPEVTQTPSHQVTQMGQEVILRCVPISNHLYFYWYRQILGQKVEFLVSFYNNEISEKSEIFDDQFSVERPDGSNFTLKIRSTKLEDSAMYFCASSQISGGALYEQFFGPGTRLTVL.

This rearrangement joins TRBV19 to TRBJ2-1, with 8 bases matching TRBD2. V shed 7 bases and J 4 bases; nucleotides not matched to a gene: 12. From germline, CDR1 is LNHDA and CDR2 SQIVND (reference sequence). The CDR3 sequence is 16 residues long. The CDR3 protein is CASTLGAGGRYNEQFF. In DNA form, the CDR3 reads TGTGCCAGTACCCTGGGGGCGGGGGGCCGTTACAATGAGCAGTTCTTC.

The CDR3 here is CSASDPGTGVTEAFF. Written as DNA, the CDR3 is TGCAGTGCTAGCGATCCCGGGACAGGGGTCACTGAAGCTTTCTTT. The chain carries TRBV20-1 and TRBJ1-1; TRBD1 matches 10 bases. The CDR3 is 15 amino acids. The ends lost 3 bases at V and 4 bases at J; junction bases unmatched: 8. Germline V gives CDR1 DFQATT, CDR2 SNEGSKA (reference sequence).